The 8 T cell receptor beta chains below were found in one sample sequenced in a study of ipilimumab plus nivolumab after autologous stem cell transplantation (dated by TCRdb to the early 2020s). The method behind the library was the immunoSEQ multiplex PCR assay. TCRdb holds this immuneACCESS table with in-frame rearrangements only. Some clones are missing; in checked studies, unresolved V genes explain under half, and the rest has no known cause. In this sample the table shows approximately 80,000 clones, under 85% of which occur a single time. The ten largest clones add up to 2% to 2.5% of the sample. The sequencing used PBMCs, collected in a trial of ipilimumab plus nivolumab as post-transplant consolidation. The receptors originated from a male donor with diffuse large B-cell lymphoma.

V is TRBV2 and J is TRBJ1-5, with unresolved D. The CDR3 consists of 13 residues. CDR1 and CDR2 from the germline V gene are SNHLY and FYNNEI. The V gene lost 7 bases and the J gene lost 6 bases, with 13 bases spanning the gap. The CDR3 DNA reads TGTGCCAGCATCGCGACCCGGGGTCAGCCCCAGCATTTT. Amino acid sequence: CASIATRGQPQHF.

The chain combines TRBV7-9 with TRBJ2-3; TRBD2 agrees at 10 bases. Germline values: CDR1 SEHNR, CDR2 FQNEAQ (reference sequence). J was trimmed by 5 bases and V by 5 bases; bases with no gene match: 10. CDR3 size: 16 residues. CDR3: CASSTRPGLAKDTQYF. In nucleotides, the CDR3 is TGTGCCAGCAGCACCCGTCCGGGACTAGCGAAAGATACGCAGTATTTT.

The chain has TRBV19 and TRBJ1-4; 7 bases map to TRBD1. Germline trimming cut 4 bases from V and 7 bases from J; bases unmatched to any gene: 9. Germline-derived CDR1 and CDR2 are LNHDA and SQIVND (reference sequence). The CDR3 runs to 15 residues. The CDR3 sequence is CASSTPTGSAEKLFF. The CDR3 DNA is TGTGCCAGTAGTACCCCGACAGGGTCGGCTGAAAAACTGTTTTTT.

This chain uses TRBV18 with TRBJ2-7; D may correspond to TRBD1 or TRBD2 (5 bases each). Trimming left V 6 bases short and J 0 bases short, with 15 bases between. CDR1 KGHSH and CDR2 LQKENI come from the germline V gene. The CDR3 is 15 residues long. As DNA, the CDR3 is TGTGCCAGCTCTCCCGGGACGGTGAGCTCCTACGAGCAGTACTTC. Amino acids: CASSPGTVSSYEQYF.

CDR3 loop: CASKDRTGWGEQYF. The CDR3 DNA reads TGTGCCAGCAAAGACCGGACAGGTTGGGGCGAGCAGTACTTC. V and J are TRBV6-6 and TRBJ2-7; 7 nucleotides line up with TRBD1. V shed 7 bases, J shed 6 bases, and the junction held 12 bases outside the gene matches. The CDR3 has 14 amino acids. Germline lookup yields CDR1 MNHNY and CDR2 SVGAGI (reference sequence).

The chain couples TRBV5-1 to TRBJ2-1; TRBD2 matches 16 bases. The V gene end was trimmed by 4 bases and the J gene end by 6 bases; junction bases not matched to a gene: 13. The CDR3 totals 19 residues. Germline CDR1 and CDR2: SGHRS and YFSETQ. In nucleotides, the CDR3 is TGCGCCAGCAGCAAAGAGGGACTAGCGGGGGGGCCGTGGGGCAATGAGCAGTTCTTC. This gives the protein CASSKEGLAGGPWGNEQFF.

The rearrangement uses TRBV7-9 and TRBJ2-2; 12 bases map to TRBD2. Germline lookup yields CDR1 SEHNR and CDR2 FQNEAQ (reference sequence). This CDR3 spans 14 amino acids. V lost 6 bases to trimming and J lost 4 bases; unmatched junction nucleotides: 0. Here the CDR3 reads CASRTSGGTGELFF. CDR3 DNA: TGTGCCAGCAGGACTAGCGGGGGCACCGGGGAGCTGTTTTTT.

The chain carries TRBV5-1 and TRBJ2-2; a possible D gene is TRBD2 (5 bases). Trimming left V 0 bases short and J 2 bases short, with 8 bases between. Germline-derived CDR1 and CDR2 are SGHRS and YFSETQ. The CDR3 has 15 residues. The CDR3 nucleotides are TGCGCCAGCAGCTTGGTAAGCGGCAACACCGGGGAGCTGTTTTTT. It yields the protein CASSLVSGNTGELFF.